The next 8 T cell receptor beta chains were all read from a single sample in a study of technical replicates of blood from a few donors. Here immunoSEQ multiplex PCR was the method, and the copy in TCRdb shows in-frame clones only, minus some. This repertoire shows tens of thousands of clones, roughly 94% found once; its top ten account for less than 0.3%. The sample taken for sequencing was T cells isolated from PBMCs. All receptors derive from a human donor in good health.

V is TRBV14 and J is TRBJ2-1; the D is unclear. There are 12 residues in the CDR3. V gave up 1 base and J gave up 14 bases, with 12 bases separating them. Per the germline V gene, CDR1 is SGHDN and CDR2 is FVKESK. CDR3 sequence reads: CASSQAPRSEFF. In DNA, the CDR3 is TGTGCCAGCAGCCAAGCCCCTAGAAGTGAGTTCTTC.

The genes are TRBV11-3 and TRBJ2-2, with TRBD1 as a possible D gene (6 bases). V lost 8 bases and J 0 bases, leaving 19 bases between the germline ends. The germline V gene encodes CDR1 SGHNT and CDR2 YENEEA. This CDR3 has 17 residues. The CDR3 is CASQPWGPGTNTGELFF. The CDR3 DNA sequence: TGTGCCAGCCAACCCTGGGGGCCAGGAACGAACACCGGGGAGCTGTTTTTT.

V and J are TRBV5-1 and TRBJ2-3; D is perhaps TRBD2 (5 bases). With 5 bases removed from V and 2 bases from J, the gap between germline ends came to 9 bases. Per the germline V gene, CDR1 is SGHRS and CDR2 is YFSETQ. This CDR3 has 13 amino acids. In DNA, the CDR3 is TGCGCCAGCAGTCTAGCTTACACAGATACGCAGTATTTT. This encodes CASSLAYTDTQYF.

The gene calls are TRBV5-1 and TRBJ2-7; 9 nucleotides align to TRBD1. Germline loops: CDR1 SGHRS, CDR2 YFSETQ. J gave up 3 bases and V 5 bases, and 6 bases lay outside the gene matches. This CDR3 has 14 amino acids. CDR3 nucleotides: TGCGCCAGCAGGATGGGACAGGGAATCTACGAGCAGTACTTC. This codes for CASRMGQGIYEQYF.

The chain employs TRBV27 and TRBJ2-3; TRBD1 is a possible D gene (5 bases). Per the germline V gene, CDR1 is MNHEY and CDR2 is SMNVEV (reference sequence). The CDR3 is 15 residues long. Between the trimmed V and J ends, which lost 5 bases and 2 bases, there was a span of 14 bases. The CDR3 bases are TGTGCCAGCAGTCCATCCTACAGGTCCACAGATACGCAGTATTTT. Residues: CASSPSYRSTDTQYF.

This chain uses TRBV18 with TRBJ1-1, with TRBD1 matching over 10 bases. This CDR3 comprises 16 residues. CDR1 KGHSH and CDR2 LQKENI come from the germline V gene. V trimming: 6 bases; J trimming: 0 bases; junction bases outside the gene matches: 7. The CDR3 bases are TGTGCCAGCTCTTTTGGACAGGGGGATTTGAACACTGAAGCTTTCTTT. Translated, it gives CASSFGQGDLNTEAFF.

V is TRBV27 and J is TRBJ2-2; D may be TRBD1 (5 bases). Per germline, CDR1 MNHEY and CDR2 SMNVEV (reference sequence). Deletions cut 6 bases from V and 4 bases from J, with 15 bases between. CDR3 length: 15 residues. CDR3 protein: CASSAREVLTGELFF. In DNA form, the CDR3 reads TGTGCCAGCAGCGCCAGGGAAGTTCTCACCGGGGAGCTGTTTTTT.

The chain's CDR3 is CASSLPGYEQYF. In DNA form, the CDR3 reads TGTGCCAGCAGCTTGCCAGGGTACGAGCAGTACTTC. This chain connects TRBV5-4 to TRBJ2-7; perhaps TRBD1 as D (5 bases). CDR3 length: 12 amino acids. The V end was cut by 1 base, the J end by 4 bases, with 6 bases between. Germline lookup yields CDR1 SGHNT and CDR2 YYREEE (reference sequence).